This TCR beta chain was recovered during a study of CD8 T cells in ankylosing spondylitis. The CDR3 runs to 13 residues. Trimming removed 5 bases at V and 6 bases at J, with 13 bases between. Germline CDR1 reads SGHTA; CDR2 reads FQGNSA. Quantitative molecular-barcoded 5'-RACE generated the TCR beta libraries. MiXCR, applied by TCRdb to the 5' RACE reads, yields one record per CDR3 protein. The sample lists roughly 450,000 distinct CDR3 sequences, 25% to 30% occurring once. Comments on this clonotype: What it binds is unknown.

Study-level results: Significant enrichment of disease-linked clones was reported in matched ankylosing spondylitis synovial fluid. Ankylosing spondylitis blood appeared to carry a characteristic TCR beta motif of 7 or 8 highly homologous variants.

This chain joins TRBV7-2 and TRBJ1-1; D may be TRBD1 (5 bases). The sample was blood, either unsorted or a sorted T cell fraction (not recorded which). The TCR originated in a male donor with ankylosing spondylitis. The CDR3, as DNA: TGTGCCAGCAGCCCCGGGGCTTCCCCTGAAGCTTTCTTT. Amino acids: CASSPGASPEAFF.